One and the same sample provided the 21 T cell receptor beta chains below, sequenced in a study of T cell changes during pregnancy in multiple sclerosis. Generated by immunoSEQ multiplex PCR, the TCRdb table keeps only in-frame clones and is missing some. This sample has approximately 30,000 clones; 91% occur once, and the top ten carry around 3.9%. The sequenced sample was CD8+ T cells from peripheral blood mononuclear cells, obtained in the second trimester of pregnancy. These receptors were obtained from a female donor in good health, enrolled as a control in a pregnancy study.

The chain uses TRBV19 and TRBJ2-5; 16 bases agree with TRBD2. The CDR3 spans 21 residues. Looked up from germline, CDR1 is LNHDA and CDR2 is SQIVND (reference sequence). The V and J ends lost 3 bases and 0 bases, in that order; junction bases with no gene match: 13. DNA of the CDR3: TGTGCCAGTAGTATCGCCAGGACCGGGACTAGCGGGGGGGCGTACCAAGAGACCCAGTACTTC. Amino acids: CASSIARTGTSGGAYQETQYF.

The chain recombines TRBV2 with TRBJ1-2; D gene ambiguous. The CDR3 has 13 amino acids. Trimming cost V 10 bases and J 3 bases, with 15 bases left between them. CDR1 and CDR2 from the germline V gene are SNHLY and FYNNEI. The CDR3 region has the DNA TGTGCCACTAAGCATGAGGGAGACTATGGCTACACCTTC. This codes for CATKHEGDYGYTF.

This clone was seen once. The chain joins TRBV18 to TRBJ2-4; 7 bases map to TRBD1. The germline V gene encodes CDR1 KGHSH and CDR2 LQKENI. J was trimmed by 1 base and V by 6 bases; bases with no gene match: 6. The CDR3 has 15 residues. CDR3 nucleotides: TGTGCCAGCTCCCCAGACAGGGAGGCCAAAAACATTCAGTACTTC. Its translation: CASSPDREAKNIQYF.

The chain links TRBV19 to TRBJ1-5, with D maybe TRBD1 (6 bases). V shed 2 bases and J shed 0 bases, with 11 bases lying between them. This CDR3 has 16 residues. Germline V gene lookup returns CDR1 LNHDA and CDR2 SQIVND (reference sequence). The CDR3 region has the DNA TGTGCCAGTAGTATACAGGGGAAGTATAGCAATCAGCCCCAGCATTTT. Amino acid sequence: CASSIQGKYSNQPQHF.

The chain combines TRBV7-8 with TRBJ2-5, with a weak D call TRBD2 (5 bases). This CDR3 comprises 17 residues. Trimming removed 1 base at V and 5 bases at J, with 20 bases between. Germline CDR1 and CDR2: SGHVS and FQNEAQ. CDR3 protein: CASSLDFIGLRGETQYF. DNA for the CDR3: TGTGCCAGCAGCTTAGACTTTATTGGACTCCGAGGGGAGACCCAGTACTTC.

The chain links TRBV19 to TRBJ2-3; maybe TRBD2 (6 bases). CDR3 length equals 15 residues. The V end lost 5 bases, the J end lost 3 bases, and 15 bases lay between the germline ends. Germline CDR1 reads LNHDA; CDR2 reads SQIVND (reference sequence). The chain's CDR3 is CASSSGVVRTDTQYF. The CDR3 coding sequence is TGTGCCAGTAGTTCGGGGGTTGTGAGGACAGATACGCAGTATTTT.

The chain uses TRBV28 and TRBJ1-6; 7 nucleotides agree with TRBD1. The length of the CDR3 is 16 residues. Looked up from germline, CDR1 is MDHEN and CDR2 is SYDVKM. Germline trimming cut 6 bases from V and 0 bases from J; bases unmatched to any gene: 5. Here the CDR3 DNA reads TGTGCCAGCAGGGACAGGCAGAGCTCCTATAATTCACCCCTCCACTTT. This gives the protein CASRDRQSSYNSPLHF.

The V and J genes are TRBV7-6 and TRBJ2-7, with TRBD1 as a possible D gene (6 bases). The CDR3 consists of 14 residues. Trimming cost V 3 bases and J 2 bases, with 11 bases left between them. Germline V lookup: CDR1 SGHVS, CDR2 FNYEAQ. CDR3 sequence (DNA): TGTGCCAGCAGCTTTCCAGGGGAAACCTACGAGCAGTACTTC. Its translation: CASSFPGETYEQYF.

CDR3 nucleotide sequence: TGCGCCAGCAGCTTGGCAGCAGGGACCTACGAGCAGTACTTC. The encoded protein is CASSLAAGTYEQYF. This chain connects TRBV5-1 to TRBJ2-7; tentatively, D is TRBD1 (5 bases). Germline V gene data show CDR1 as SGHRS and CDR2 as YFSETQ. The V end was cut by 0 bases, the J end by 2 bases, with 9 bases between. The CDR3 consists of 14 residues.

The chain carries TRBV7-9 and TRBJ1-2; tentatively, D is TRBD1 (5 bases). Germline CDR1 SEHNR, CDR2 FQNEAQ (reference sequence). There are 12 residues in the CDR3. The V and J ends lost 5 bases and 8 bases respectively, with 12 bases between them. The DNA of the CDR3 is TGTGCCAGCAGCCGGGACTCTGGGGGCTACACCTTC. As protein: CASSRDSGGYTF.

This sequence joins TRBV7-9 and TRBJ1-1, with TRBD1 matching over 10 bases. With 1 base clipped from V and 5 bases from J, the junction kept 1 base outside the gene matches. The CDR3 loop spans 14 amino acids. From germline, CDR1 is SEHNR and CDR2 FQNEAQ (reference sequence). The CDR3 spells CASSLGGQGTEAFF. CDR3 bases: TGTGCCAGCAGCTTAGGGGGACAGGGGACTGAAGCTTTCTTT.

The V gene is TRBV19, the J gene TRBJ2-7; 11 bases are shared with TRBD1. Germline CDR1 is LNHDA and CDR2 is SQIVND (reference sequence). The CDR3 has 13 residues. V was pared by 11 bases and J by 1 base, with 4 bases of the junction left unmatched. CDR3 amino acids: CASGDRGSYEQYF. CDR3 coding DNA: TGTGCCTCAGGGGACAGGGGGTCCTACGAGCAGTACTTC.

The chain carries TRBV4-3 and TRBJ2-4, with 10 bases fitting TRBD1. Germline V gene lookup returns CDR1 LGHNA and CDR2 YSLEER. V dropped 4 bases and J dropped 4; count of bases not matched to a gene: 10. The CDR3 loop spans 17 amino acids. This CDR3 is CASSLRGQGVSKNIQYF. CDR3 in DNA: TGCGCCAGCAGCCTTAGAGGACAGGGGGTAAGTAAAAACATTCAGTACTTC.

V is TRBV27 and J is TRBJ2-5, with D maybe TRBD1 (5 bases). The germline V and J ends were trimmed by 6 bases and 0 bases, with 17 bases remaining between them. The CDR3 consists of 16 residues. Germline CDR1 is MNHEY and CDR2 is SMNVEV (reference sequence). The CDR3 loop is CASSPIIRDDQETQYF. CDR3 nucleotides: TGTGCCAGCAGCCCCATAATCAGGGATGACCAAGAGACCCAGTACTTC.

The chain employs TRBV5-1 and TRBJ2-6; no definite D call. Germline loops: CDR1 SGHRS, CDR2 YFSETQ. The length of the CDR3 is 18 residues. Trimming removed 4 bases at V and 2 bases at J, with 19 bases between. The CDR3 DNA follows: TGCGCCAGCAGCGGCACAGAGCCCACCTTCCCTGGGGCCAACGTCCTGACTTTC. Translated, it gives CASSGTEPTFPGANVLTF.

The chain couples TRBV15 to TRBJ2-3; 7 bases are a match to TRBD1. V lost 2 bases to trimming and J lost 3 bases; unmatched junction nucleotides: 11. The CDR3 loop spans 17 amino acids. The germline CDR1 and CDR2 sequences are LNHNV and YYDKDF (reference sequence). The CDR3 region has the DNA TGTGCCACCAGCAGACAACCGTTGAGGGGGCCGACAGATACGCAGTATTTT. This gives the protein CATSRQPLRGPTDTQYF. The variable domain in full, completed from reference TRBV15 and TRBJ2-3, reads DAMVIQNPRYQVTQFGKPVTLSCSQTLNHNVMYWYQQKSSQAPKLLFHYYDKDFNNEADTPDNFQSRRPNTSFCFLDIRSPGLGDTAMYLCATSRQPLRGPTDTQYFGPGTRLTVL.

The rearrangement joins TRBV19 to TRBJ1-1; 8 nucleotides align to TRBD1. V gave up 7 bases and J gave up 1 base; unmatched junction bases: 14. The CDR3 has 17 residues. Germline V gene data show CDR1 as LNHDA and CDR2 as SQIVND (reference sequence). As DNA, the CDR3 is TGTGCCAGTACCAGGGACAGGTTACCGATTGAGAACACTGAAGCTTTCTTT. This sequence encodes CASTRDRLPIENTEAFF.

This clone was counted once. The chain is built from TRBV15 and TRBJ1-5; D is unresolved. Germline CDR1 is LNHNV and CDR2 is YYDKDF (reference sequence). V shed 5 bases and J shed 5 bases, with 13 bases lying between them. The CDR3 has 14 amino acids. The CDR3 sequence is CATSDPRGHQPQHF. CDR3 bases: TGTGCCACCAGCGATCCCCGGGGTCATCAGCCCCAGCATTTT.

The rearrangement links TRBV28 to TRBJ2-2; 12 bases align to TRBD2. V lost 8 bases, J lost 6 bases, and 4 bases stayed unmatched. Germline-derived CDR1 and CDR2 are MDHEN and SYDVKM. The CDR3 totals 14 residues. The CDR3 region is CASLPSGGAGELFF. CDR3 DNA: TGTGCCAGCCTCCCTAGCGGGGGGGCCGGGGAGCTGTTTTTT.

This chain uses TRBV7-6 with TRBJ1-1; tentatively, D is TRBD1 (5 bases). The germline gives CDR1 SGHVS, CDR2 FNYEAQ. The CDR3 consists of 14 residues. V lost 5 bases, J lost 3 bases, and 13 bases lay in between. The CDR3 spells CASSESGGDTEAFF. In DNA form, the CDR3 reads TGTGCCAGCAGCGAATCCGGAGGGGACACTGAAGCTTTCTTT.

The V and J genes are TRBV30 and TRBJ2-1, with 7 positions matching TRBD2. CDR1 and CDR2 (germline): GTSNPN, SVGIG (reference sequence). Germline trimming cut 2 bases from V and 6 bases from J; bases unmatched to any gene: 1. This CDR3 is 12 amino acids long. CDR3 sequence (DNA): TGTGCCTGGAGTCCGGGGGGCAATGAGCAGTTCTTC. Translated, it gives CAWSPGGNEQFF.